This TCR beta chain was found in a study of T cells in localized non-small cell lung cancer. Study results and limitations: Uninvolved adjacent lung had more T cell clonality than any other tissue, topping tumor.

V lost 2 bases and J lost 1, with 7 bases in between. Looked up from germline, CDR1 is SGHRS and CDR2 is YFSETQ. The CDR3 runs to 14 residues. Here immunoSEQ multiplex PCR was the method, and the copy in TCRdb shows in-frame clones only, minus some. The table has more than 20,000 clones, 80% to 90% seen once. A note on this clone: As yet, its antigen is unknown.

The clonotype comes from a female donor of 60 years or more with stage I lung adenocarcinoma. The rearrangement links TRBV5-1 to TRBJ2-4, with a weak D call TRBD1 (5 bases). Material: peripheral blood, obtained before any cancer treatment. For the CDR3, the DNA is TGCGCCAGCAGCTTCGACAGCGCCAAAAACATTCAGTACTTC. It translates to CASSFDSAKNIQYF.